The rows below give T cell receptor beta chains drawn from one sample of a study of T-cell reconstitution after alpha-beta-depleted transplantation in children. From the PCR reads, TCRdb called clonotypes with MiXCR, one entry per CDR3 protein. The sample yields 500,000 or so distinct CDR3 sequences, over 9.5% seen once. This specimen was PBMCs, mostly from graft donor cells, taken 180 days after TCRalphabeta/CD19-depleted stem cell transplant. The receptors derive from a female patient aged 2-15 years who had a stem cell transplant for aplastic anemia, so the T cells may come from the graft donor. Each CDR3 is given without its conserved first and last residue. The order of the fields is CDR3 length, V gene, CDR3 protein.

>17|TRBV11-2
ASSLLSKLGLAGVDEQF
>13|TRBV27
ASSLRPVSTDTQY
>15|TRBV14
ASSQWTTSRPFNEQF
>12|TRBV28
ASSLMQGYNEQF
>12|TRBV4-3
ASSQVQDESEQF
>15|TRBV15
ATSREVSGLAYNEQF
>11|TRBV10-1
ASSEWTSATQY
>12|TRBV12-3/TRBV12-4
ASSQGGGNQPQH
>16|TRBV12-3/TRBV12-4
ASSATEVAGPITDTQY
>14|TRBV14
ASSPWTGASYNEQF
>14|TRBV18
ASSPPLALMNTEAF
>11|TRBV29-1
SAAGQGAEGYT
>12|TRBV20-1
SARGESYNSPLH
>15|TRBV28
ASRPGLRGGWTGELF
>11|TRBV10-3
ASRATGNQPQH
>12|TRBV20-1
SVFSGRAGDTQY
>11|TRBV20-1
SARGTTSYEQY